The T cell receptor beta chain described here comes from a study of T-cell reconstitution after alpha-beta-depleted transplantation in children. This clonotype came up many times. The germline V gene has CDR1 MNHEY and CDR2 SVGAGI. Trimming pared 5 bases from V and 3 bases from J, leaving 13 bases between. This CDR3 is built from 14 residues. Unique molecular identifiers were incorporated during preparation of the TCRbeta library. TCRdb re-analysed the PCR reads in MiXCR, keeping a single row per CDR3 protein. The sample lists roughly 220,000 distinct CDR3 sequences, around 12% occurring once. The material was PBMCs from the stem cell graft donor, obtained from the stem cell graft. The TCR sequence derives from a human donor who donated a stem cell graft to a child with acute lymphoblastic leukemia. The chain carries TRBV6-5 and TRBJ2-5; TRBD1 might be the D (5 bases). For the CDR3, the DNA is TGTGCCAGCAGTCTGGCAGGCAGGGAAGAGACCCAGTACTTC. The encoded protein is CASSLAGREETQYF.